A selection of T cell receptor beta chains follows, all from one sample in a study of human T cells and chemical hapten exposure. One entry per CDR3 protein, called by TCRdb with MiXCR from the RACE reads. The sample carries tens of thousands of distinct CDR3 sequences, roughly 12% recorded once. Here the sequenced sample was whole blood, taken in connection with sensitization to the hapten diphenylcyclopropenone (DPC). The receptors come from a woman aged 55-70 years with alopecia areata. Some clones in this sample may be carry-over from other donors' samples. Both conserved end residues are part of each CDR3. D genes are given only for firm matches. Expanded clones get a size class; other rows say once, few or many, or leave the size out.

d_call	j_call	clone_size	v_call	cdr3_aa	cdr3_nt
NA	TRBJ2-7	NA	TRBV20-1	CSARGREPYEQYF	TGCAGTGCTAGAGGGAGGGAACCCTACGAGCAGTACTTC
NA	TRBJ2-1	NA	TRBV7-6	CASSFHLQDRNNEQFF	TGTGCCAGCAGCTTCCACCTCCAAGACAGAAACAATGAGCAGTTCTTC
NA	TRBJ1-6	NA	TRBV12-3/TRBV12-4	CASSPFDLGSSPLHF	TGTGCCAGCAGTCCGTTCGACCTGGGAAGTTCACCCCTCCACTTT
TRBD1	TRBJ2-3	many	TRBV19	CASSIRGLGTDTQYF	TGTGCCAGTAGTATAAGGGGGCTTGGCACAGATACGCAGTATTTT
NA	TRBJ2-5	NA	TRBV11-2	CASSPESPQETQYF	TGTGCCAGCAGCCCAGAAAGCCCTCAAGAGACCCAGTACTTC
NA	TRBJ2-7	NA	TRBV21-1	CASSKARDSLTYEQYF	TGTGCCAGCAGCAAAGCGAGGGACAGCCTAACCTACGAGCAGTACTTC
TRBD2	TRBJ2-1	many	TRBV4-1	CASSSERGPTYNEQFF	TGCGCCAGCAGCAGCGAGCGGGGACCTACCTACAATGAGCAGTTCTTC
NA	TRBJ2-7	many	TRBV5-1	CASSYDSSYEQYF	TGCGCCAGCAGCTACGACTCCTCCTACGAGCAGTACTTC
TRBD1	TRBJ1-3	NA	TRBV7-2	CASSLEGASGNTIYF	TGTGCCAGCAGCTTGGAGGGGGCCTCTGGAAACACCATATATTTT
NA	TRBJ2-2	many	TRBV5-1	CASSLFESANTGELFF	TGCGCCAGCAGCTTGTTTGAGAGCGCGAACACCGGGGAGCTGTTTTTT
TRBD1	TRBJ2-7	many	TRBV2	CASRRTGYEQYF	TGTGCCAGCAGGAGGACAGGGTACGAGCAGTACTTC
TRBD1	TRBJ2-7	many	TRBV2	CASIDRAGYEQYF	TGTGCCAGCATAGACAGGGCAGGCTACGAGCAGTACTTC
NA	TRBJ1-1	many	TRBV29-1	CSVEKAMNTEAFF	TGCAGCGTGGAGAAGGCAATGAACACTGAAGCTTTCTTT
TRBD1	TRBJ2-3	many	TRBV7-8	CASSLISGTGLTDTQYF	TGTGCCAGCAGCTTAATTTCTGGGACAGGGCTCACAGATACGCAGTATTTT
NA	TRBJ2-7	many	TRBV5-1	CASSLEQPFSYEQYF	TGCGCCAGCAGCTTGGAACAGCCCTTCTCCTACGAGCAGTACTTC
NA	TRBJ1-1	many	TRBV6-6	CASRNGGLNTEAFF	TGTGCCAGCAGGAACGGGGGTCTGAACACTGAAGCTTTCTTT
NA	TRBJ2-2	NA	TRBV7-9	CASSPPSRNTGELFF	TGTGCCAGCAGCCCCCCCTCCAGGAACACCGGGGAGCTGTTTTTT
NA	TRBJ2-2	NA	TRBV6-5	CASSPFGDGGELFF	TGTGCCAGCAGCCCTTTCGGGGACGGCGGGGAGCTGTTTTTT
NA	TRBJ1-5	few	TRBV12-3/TRBV12-4	CASSAGPYSQPQHF	TGTGCCAGCAGCGCGGGGCCGTATAGTCAGCCCCAGCATTTT
NA	TRBJ2-5	many	TRBV5-1	CASSFQGYQETQYF	TGCGCCAGCAGCTTCCAGGGGTACCAAGAGACCCAGTACTTC
TRBD1	TRBJ2-2	NA	TRBV3-1	CASSDGQGDTGELFF	TGTGCCAGCAGCGATGGACAGGGAGACACCGGGGAGCTGTTTTTT
TRBD1	TRBJ2-5	few	TRBV18	CASSPTDREQETQYF	TGTGCCAGCTCACCAACCGACAGGGAACAAGAGACCCAGTACTTC
NA	TRBJ2-7	many	TRBV7-9	CASSLAENAKPWEQYF	TGTGCCAGCAGCTTAGCCGAAAACGCAAAACCGTGGGAGCAGTACTTC
NA	TRBJ2-1	many	TRBV4-1	CASSQGPGRDYNEQFF	TGCGCCAGCAGCCAAGGCCCCGGGCGGGACTACAATGAGCAGTTCTTC
NA	TRBJ1-1	NA	TRBV5-1	CASSLAAGMNTEAFF	TGCGCCAGCAGCTTGGCCGCAGGTATGAACACTGAAGCTTTCTTT
NA	TRBJ2-2	many	TRBV7-6	CASSHRTGELFF	TGTGCCAGCAGCCACCGCACCGGGGAGCTGTTTTTT
NA	TRBJ2-3	many	TRBV3-1	CASSQGPGLPDTDTQYF	TGTGCCAGCAGCCAAGGTCCCGGACTACCCGACACAGATACGCAGTATTTT
TRBD2	TRBJ2-1	many	TRBV7-6	CASSLSGGHSYNEQFF	TGTGCCAGCAGCTTAAGCGGGGGGCACTCCTACAATGAGCAGTTCTTC
NA	TRBJ2-1	NA	TRBV7-9	CASTAQSYNEQFF	TGTGCCAGCACAGCTCAGAGCTACAATGAGCAGTTCTTC
NA	TRBJ2-1	few	TRBV3-1	CASSQGGSSYNEQFF	TGTGCCAGCAGCCAAGGGGGCAGCTCCTACAATGAGCAGTTCTTC
NA	TRBJ2-3	many	TRBV7-9	CASSFRDPDTQYF	TGTGCCAGCAGCTTCCGGGACCCCGATACGCAGTATTTT
NA	TRBJ1-1	NA	TRBV11-2	CASSLGTLNTEAFF	TGTGCCAGCAGCCTGGGGACCTTGAACACTGAAGCTTTCTTT
NA	TRBJ1-2	NA	TRBV6-1	CASSRINYGYTF	TGTGCCAGCTCTCGGATTAACTATGGCTACACCTTC
NA	TRBJ1-5	few	TRBV5-1	CASSLGTQCRGTQPQHF	TGCGCCAGCAGCTTGGGAACACAGTGTCGGGGAACCCAGCCCCAGCATTTT
TRBD1	TRBJ2-1	few	TRBV7-6	CASSPTTRGQNEQFF	TGTGCCAGCAGCCCAACTACCAGGGGGCAGAATGAGCAGTTCTTC
TRBD2	TRBJ2-5	NA	TRBV6-5	CASSYSNRGVGETQYF	TGTGCCAGCAGTTACTCGAATCGGGGGGTCGGGGAGACCCAGTACTTC